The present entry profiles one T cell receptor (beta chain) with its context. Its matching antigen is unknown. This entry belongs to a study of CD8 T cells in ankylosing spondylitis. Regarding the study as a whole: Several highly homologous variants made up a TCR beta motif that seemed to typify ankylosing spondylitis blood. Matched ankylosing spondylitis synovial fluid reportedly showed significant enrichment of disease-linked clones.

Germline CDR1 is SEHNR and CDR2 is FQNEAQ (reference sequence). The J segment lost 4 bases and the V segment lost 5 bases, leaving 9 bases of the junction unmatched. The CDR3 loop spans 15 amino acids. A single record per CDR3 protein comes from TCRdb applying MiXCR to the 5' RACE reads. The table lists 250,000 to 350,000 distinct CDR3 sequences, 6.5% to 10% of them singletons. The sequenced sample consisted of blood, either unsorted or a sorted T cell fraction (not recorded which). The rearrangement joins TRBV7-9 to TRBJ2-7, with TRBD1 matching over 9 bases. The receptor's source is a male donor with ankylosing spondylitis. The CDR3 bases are TGTGCCAGCAGCCACCGGGACAGGGTCAGTTACGAGCAGTACTTC. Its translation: CASSHRDRVSYEQYF.